This TCR beta chain was captured in a study of T cell responses to AZD1222 COVID-19 vaccine. The CDR3 covers 14 residues. The germline CDR1 and CDR2 sequences are MNHEY and SMNVEV (reference sequence). Trimming took 5 bases from V and 4 from J, leaving 14 bases between them. Findings of the study overall: Donors were largely white British and mainly female; clonal diversity was possibly underestimated.

Second-dose intervals of approximately 4 or approximately 12 weeks were pooled. About this clone itself: Its antigen remains unidentified.

Profiling relied on immunoSEQ multiplex PCR, and the TCRdb table lists in-frame clones only, not all of them. The profile shows roughly 120,000 clones, about 86% of them singletons. The input for sequencing was peripheral blood, taken 28 days after the second AZD1222 dose. The clonotype originates from an adult who received the AZD1222 COVID-19 vaccine. The chain employs TRBV27 and TRBJ2-5; D not resolved. CDR3 amino acids: CASSPWTQAETQYF. Here the CDR3 DNA reads TGTGCCAGCAGTCCCTGGACGCAGGCAGAGACCCAGTACTTC.